This T cell receptor beta chain came from a study of blood T cell repertoires in COVID-19. V shed 5 bases and J 8 bases; nucleotides not matched to a gene: 15. The germline V gene has CDR1 LNHDA and CDR2 SQIVND (reference sequence). The CDR3 has 17 residues. Sequencing used immunoSEQ multiplex PCR; TCRdb keeps in-frame clones, though not all of them. Of 150,000 to 200,000 clones listed, around 81% are singletons. The sequence derives from a man aged 55 to 69 with active or convalescent COVID-19. Sequencing was performed on peripheral blood. V gene TRBV19 combines with J gene TRBJ2-1, with TRBD2 identical over 10 bases. The chain's CDR3 is CASSRRLLLAGNDEQFF. Written as DNA, the CDR3 is TGTGCCAGTAGTCGACGCCTTTTACTAGCGGGAAACGATGAGCAGTTCTTC. The variable domain in full, with the rest retrieved from reference TRBV19 and TRBJ2-1, is DGGITQSPKYLFRKEGQNVTLSCEQNLNHDAMYWYRQDPGQGLRLIYYSQIVNDFQKGDIAEGYSVSREKKESFPLTVTSAQKNPTAFYLCASSRRLLLAGNDEQFFGPGTRLTVL.